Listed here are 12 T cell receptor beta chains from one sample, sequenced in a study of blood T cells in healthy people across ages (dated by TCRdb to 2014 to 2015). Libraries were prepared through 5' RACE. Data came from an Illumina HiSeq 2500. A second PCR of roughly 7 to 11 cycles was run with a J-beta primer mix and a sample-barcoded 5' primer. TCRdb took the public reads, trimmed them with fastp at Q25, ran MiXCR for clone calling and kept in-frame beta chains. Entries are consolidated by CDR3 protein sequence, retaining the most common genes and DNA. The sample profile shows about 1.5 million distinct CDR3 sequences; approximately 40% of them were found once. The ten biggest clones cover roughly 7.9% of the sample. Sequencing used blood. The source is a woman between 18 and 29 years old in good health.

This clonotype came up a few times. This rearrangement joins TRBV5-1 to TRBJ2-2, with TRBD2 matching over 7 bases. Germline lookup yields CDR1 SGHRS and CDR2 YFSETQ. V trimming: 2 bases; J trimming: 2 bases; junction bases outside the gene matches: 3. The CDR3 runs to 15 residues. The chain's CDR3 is CASSLQAGNTGELFF. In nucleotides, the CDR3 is TGCGCCAGCAGCTTACAAGCGGGAAACACCGGGGAGCTGTTTTTT.

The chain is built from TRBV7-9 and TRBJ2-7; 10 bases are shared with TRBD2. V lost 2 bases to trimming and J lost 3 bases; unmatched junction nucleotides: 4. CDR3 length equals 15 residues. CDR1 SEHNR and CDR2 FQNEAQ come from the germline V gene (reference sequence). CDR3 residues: CASSLLASGSYEQYF. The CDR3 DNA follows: TGTGCCAGCAGCTTACTTGCTAGCGGGAGCTACGAGCAGTACTTC.

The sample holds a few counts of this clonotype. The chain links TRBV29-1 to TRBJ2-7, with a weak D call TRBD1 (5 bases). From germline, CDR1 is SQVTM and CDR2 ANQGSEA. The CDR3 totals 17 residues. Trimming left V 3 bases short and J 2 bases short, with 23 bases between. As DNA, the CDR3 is TGCAGCGTTGAGGTGGCGCCGCGCAGGGTCGGGCCCTACGAGCAGTACTTC. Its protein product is CSVEVAPRRVGPYEQYF.

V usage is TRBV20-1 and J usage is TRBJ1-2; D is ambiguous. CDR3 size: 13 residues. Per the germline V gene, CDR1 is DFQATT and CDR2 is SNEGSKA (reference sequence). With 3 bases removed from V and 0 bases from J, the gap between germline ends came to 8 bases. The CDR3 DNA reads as TGCAGTGCTAGGAGCAGAGCTAACTATGGCTACACCTTC. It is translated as CSARSRANYGYTF.

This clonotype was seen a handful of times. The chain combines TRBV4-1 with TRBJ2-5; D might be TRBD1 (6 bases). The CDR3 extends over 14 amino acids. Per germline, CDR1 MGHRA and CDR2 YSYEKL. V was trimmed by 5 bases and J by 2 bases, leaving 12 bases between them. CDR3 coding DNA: TGCGCCAGCAGCTTACAGGGTTTTCAAGAGACCCAGTACTTC. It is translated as CASSLQGFQETQYF.

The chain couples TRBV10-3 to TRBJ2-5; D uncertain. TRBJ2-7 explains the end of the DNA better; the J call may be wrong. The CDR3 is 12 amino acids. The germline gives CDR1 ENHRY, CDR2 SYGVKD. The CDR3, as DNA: TGTGCCATCGGGGTTCTGGGTTACGAGCAGTACTTC. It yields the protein CAIGVLGYEQYF.

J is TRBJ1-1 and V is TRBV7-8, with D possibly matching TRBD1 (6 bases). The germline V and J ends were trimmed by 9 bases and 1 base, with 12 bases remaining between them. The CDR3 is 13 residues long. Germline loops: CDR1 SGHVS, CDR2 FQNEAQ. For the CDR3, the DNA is TGTGCCAGTAGGGGGATACCGAACACTGAAGCTTTCTTT. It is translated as CASRGIPNTEAFF.

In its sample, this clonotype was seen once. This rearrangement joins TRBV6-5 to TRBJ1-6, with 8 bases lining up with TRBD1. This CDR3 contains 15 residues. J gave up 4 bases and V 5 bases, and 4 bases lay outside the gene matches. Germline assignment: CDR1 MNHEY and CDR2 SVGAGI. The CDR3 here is CASSHRQGYNSPLHF. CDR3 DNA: TGTGCCAGCAGTCACCGACAGGGGTATAATTCACCCCTCCACTTT.

DNA for the CDR3: TGTGCCACCAGTGACGGGAACGAGCAGTACTTC. This codes for CATSDGNEQYF. V and J are TRBV24-1 and TRBJ2-7; D might be TRBD2 (5 bases). Germline V gene data show CDR1 as KGHDR and CDR2 as SFDVKD. The V and J ends lost 4 bases and 5 bases respectively, with 5 bases between them. The CDR3 has 11 residues.

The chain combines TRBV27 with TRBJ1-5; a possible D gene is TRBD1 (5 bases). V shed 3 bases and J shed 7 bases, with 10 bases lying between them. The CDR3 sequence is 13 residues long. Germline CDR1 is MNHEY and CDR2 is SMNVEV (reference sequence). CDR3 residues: CASSFQGDQPQHF. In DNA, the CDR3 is TGTGCCAGCAGTTTTCAGGGTGACCAGCCCCAGCATTTT.

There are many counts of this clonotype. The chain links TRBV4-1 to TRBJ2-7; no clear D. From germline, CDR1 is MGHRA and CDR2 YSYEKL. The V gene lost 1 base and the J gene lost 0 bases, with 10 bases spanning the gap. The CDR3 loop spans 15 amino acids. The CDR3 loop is CASSQVGGSSYEQYF. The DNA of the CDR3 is TGCGCCAGCAGCCAAGTAGGCGGAAGCTCCTACGAGCAGTACTTC.

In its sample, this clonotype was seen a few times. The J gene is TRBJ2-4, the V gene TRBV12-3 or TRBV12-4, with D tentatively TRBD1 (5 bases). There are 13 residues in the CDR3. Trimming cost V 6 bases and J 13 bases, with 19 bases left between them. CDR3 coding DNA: TGTGCCAGCAGCCCCGCTGCAGGGAAGGAGCAGTACTTC. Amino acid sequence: CASSPAAGKEQYF.